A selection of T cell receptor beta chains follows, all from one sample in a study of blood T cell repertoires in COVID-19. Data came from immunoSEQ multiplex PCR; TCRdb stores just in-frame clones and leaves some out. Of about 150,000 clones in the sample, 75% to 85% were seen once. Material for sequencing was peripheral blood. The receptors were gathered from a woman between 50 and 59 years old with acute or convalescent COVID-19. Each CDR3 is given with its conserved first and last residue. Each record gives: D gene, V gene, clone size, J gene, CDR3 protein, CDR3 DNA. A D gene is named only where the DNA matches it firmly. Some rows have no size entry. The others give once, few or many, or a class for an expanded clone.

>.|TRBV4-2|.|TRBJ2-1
CASSQEQTEGSYNEQFF
TGTGCCAGCAGCCAAGAACAAACGGAGGGTTCCTACAATGAGCAGTTCTTC
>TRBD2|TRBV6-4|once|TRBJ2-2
CASSDVKRGGPGELFF
TGTGCCAGCAGTGATGTCAAGCGGGGGGGCCCCGGGGAGCTGTTTTTT
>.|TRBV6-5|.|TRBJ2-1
CASSYGGAGYNEQFF
TGTGCCAGCAGTTATGGGGGGGCCGGGTACAATGAGCAGTTCTTC
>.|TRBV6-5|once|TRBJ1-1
CASSHSARETEAFF
TGTGCCAGCAGTCACTCGGCGAGGGAAACTGAAGCTTTCTTT
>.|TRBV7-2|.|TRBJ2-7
CASNEPGTYEQYF
TGTGCCAGCAATGAGCCGGGAACCTACGAGCAGTACTTC
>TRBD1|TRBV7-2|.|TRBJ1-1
CASSLAPYRGGTEAFF
TGTGCCAGCAGCTTAGCCCCGTACAGGGGGGGGACTGAAGCTTTCTTT
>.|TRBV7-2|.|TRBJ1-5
CASSLYAATVISDQPQHF
TGTGCCAGCAGCCTTTATGCAGCCACAGTCATATCAGATCAGCCCCAGCATTTT
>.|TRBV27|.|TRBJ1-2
CASSPTDRGRGSGYTF
TGTGCCAGCAGCCCAACCGACCGGGGCAGGGGATCCGGCTACACCTTC
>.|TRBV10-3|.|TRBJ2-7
CASRPAGDTPYEQYF
TGTGCCTCCAGGCCAGCCGGGGACACCCCCTACGAGCAGTACTTC
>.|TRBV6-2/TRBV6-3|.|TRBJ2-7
CASSYAGYEQYF
TGTGCCAGCAGTTACGCGGGCTACGAGCAGTACTTC
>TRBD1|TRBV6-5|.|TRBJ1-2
CASRDRGRTSYGYTF
TGTGCCAGCAGGGACAGGGGGCGAACTTCCTATGGCTACACCTTC
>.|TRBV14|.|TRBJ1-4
CASSQVGAIREKLFF
TGTGCCAGCAGCCAAGTGGGGGCCATCCGTGAAAAACTGTTTTTT
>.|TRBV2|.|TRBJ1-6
CASRQEGSYNSPLHF
TGTGCCAGCAGGCAGGAGGGCTCCTATAATTCACCCCTCCACTTT
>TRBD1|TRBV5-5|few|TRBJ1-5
CASSKDPFRTGVQPQHF
TGTGCCAGCAGCAAGGATCCATTTCGGACAGGGGTTCAGCCCCAGCATTTT
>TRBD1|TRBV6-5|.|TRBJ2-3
CASSYLGTGGADTQYF
TGTGCCAGCAGTTACTTGGGGACAGGGGGCGCAGATACGCAGTATTTT
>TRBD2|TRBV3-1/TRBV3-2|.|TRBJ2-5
CASSQGSSGGGETQYF
TGTGCCAGCAGCCAAGGGTCTAGCGGGGGGGGAGAGACCCAGTACTTC
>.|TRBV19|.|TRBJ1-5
CASSTPRQPQHF
TGTGCCAGTAGTACCCCGCGTCAGCCCCAGCATTTT
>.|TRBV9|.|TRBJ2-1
CASSAGLTRNEQFF
TGTGCCAGCAGCGCCGGATTGACTAGAAATGAGCAGTTCTTC
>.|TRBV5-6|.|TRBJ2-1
CASSPGDGYNEQFF
TGTGCCAGCAGCCCAGGGGACGGTTACAATGAGCAGTTCTTC